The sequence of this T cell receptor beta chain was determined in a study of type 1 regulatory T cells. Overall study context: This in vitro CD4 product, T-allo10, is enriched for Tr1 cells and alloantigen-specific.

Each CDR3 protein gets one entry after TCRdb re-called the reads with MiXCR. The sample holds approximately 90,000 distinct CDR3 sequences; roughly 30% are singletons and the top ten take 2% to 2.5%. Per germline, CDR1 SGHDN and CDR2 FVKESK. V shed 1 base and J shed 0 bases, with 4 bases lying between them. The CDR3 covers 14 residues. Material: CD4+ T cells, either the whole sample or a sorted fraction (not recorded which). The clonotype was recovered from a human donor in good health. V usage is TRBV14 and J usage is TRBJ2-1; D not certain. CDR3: CASSQGTSYNEQFF. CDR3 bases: TGTGCCAGCAGCCAAGGGACCTCCTACAATGAGCAGTTCTTC.